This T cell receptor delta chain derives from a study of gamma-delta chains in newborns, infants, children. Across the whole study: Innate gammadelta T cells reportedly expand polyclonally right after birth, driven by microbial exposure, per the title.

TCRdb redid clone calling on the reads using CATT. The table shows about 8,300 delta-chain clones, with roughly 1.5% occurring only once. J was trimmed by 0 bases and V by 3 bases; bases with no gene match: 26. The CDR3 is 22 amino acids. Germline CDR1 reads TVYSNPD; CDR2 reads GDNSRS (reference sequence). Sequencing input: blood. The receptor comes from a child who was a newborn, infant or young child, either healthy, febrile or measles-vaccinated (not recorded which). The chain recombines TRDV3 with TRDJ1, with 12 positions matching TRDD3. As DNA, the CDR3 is TGTGCCTTAAGTACTGGGGGATACCAGGGAGACCAAACATACCAGTACACCGATAAACTCATCTTT. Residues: CALSTGGYQGDQTYQYTDKLIF.